The source of this T cell receptor beta chain is a study of radiotherapy plus CTLA-4 blockade in lung cancer (dated 2018 in TCRdb). As for the study more broadly: Objective responses occurred in 15% to 20% of enrolled patients, and around 29% achieved disease control. Broad study findings and their caveats: After treatment with radiotherapy and ipilimumab, TCR clones that originated in tumors expanded in peripheral blood. Increased serum interferon-beta after radiation, together with early dynamic changes in blood T cell clones, were reported to be the strongest predictors of response.

Note on this clone: What this receptor recognizes is not known. No much larger clonotype is one base removed from it; base qualities were not supplied.

The study evaluated CTLA-4 blockade (ipilimumab) given together with focal radiation therapy in patients who had chemo-refractory metastatic non-small-cell lung cancer. The library was obtained by the immunoSEQ multiplex PCR assay. Held by TCRdb, this immuneACCESS table contains in-frame sequences only and omits some clones. Under half of the omission traces to an unresolved V gene where checked; the cause of the rest is unknown. Recorded for this sample are about 38,000 clones; 70% to 80% of them occurred a single time. The ten most abundant clones make up 7% to 9.5% of the sample. This clonotype was sampled from a human donor with non-small cell lung cancer who had stable disease on radiotherapy plus ipilimumab. The material was peripheral blood, obtained from a patient treated with radiotherapy plus ipilimumab.

The nucleotides read TGTGCCAGCAGGTACAGGGGTTGGGGGAATGAGCAGTTCTTC. This encodes CASRYRGWGNEQFF. Recombination connected TRBV6-5 to TRBJ2-1, with TRBD1 identical over 7 junction bases. The junction shows trimming of 6 bases on V and 7 bases on J, and the gene matches do not reach 9 bases of it. Including the terminal cysteine and phenylalanine, the CDR3 comprises 14 residues. Only CDR3 DNA remains: 42 bases, in frame from the first base. Taken from the germline V gene, the CDR1 and CDR2 loops are MNHEY and SVGAGI.